This entry is about one TCR beta chain. The target of this receptor is not known. Base qualities are not at hand, and no much larger clone is one base apart. The data stem from a study of OX40 agonist ivuxolimab in advanced cancers. General notes on the study: Ivuxolimab was a fully human IgG2 agonistic monoclonal antibody targeting the costimulatory receptor OX40 (CD134). The monotherapy dose-escalation portion (N ≈ 52 patients) of the phase I ivuxolimab trial is reported in the paper. Intravenous ivuxolimab was administered to patients every 2 weeks at six dose levels: 0.01, 0.1, 0.3, 1.5, 3 and 10 mg/kg. Partial responses were achieved by three dose-escalation patients, of whom one had hepatocellular carcinoma and two had cutaneous melanoma. Among the 50 to 55 dose-escalation patients, 19 had hepatocellular carcinoma, 15 or so melanoma, 9 renal cell carcinoma and 9 head and neck cancer. In the dose-escalation cohort, 75% to 85% of patients were male, and the mean age was 60 years with a range of about 20 to 90. The purpose of peripheral TCRbeta sequencing was to test whether ivuxolimab changed TCR sequence diversity and led to clonal T-cell expansion. Prior anti-PD-1, anti-PD-L1 or anti-CTLA-4 therapy was permitted, and checkpoint inhibitors had been received by around 40% of dose-escalation patients. Results and caveats for the whole study, not just this receptor: At doses of 0.1 to 3.0 mg/kg, clonal expansion of both CD4+ and CD8+ blood T cells was observed from baseline to week 6. In the 0.1-3.0 mg/kg groups, partial responders had among the lowest normalized peripheral clonal expansion, particularly in CD8+ T cells. Antigen specificity was not determined for the clonally expanded peripheral T cells. After ivuxolimab, expanded clones were on average more numerous among CD8+ T cells than among CD4+ T cells. Low levels of normalized T-cell clonal expansion were also shown by some nonresponding patients.

Ends trimmed: V by 7 bases, J by 4 bases; bases unmatched to a gene: 4. Spanning cysteine to phenylalanine, the CDR3 consists of 14 amino acids. The DNA shown is the 42-base CDR3, in frame from base 1. The germline V gene provides CDR1 MDHEN and CDR2 SYDVKM. Genomic DNA was extracted from sorted cells for sequencing of the TCRbeta CDR3 region. The immunoSEQ Assay was used to sequence the TCRbeta CDR3 regions. Drawn from immuneACCESS, this table holds only the in-frame rearrangements with V and J called that TCRdb kept. Clones are partly lost; checked studies trace under half to an unresolved V gene and leave the rest unexplained. The sample table contains about 150,000 clones; only one count was recorded for 85% to 95% of them. The ten largest clones add up to about 0.31% of the sample. The trial excluded patients who had a history of autoimmune disease or who were on systemic immunosuppression. In every dose cohort, peripheral blood was drawn for TCR sequencing at baseline, cycle 4 day 1, and cycle 7 day 1. Samples were obtained from an open-label, multicenter, first-in-human phase I dose-escalation trial of ivuxolimab. Adults with locally advanced or metastatic melanoma, renal cell, hepatocellular, or head and neck squamous cell carcinoma were enrolled in the trial. Before TCR sequencing, CD4+ and CD8+ T cells were separately sorted from peripheral blood.

Recombination linked TRBV28 to TRBJ1-6, with TRBD1 identical over 7 junction bases. The TCR originated in an adult with an advanced solid tumor such as melanoma, head and neck, liver or kidney cancer. The sample in question was CD4+ or CD8+ T cells sorted from blood, obtained in a trial of the OX40 agonist ivuxolimab. Here the CDR3 is given as CASIRTGYNSPLHF. In nucleotide form, the sequence is TGTGCCAGCATACGGACAGGATATAATTCACCCCTCCACTTT.